This TCR beta chain was documented in a study of cytomegalovirus exposure and HLA in healthy donors. The study's findings and limits: Analysis was carried out at a later point, and it linked a missense DCLRE1C variant to TCR beta V- and J-gene trimming. Upon later analysis, TCR association rates were observed to vary by HLA locus, being highest for DRB1 and lowest for HLA-C.

Comment on this clone: What it binds is unknown.

The PCR made use of 60 Vbeta and 13 Jbeta primers. Method: immunoSEQ multiplex PCR; TCRdb's copy keeps in-frame clones and lacks some. The table lists a few hundred thousand clones, approximately 83% of them singletons. V lost 8 bases, J lost 0 bases, and 14 bases stayed unmatched. The CDR3 consists of 18 residues. CDR1 is LNHDA and CDR2 is SQIVND in the germline V gene (reference sequence). The specimen sequenced was PBMCs. This chain links TRBV19 with TRBJ1-5, with TRBD1 matching over 9 bases. This receptor was identified in a girl aged 5 to 17 in good health and CMV-seronegative. CDR3: CASGRDRASLYSNQPQHF. In DNA form, the CDR3 reads TGTGCCAGTGGCCGGGACAGGGCGAGTCTGTATAGCAATCAGCCCCAGCATTTT.